What follows describes a single T cell receptor beta chain. The table lists this clonotype with a few counts. Its antigen target is currently unknown. No much larger clone exists at a distance of one base, and base qualities are not known. This entry comes from a study of blood T cells in healthy people across ages (dated by TCRdb to between 2015 and 2016). General notes on the study: Template switching captured roughly one uniquely barcoded TCR beta cDNA molecule per two T cells in model experiments. To avoid experimental bias, donors of different ages were spread randomly across the sequencing lanes. Using deep sequencing normalized with unique cDNA molecular identifiers, the study measured how TCR beta repertoire diversity changes with age. Two additional independent replicas of 1 million unique cDNA reads from the same blood draw were analyzed for two donors (one aged 18 to 30 and one aged 80 or older). The donors were divided into four age groups: young (average around 15 years), middle-aged (about 41), aged (about 61) and long-lived (around 87).

The full study reports these points: Because the CMV infection status of the donors was unknown, age-related changes in expanded clonotypes may potentially have been confounded. As age increased, observed TCR beta diversity per million T cells dropped in a roughly linear way, and a significant reduction was already evident by age 40. Conclusive comparison of naive and antigen-experienced compartments was prevented by the profiling of bulk unsorted PBMCs. A strong correlation was found between observed TCR beta diversity and the percentage of naive T cells measured by flow cytometry. Compared with the aged group, the long-lived group had more naive CD4+ T cells, fewer expanded clones and increased TCR diversity, a pattern suggesting age selection. Estimates of total diversity based on one million sequenced T cells were considered lower bounds and underestimates.

Library prep was done by 5' RACE. The data were produced on an Illumina HiSeq 2500. A second roughly 7 to 12 cycle PCR used a sample-barcoded 5' primer and a J-beta primer mix. Each TCR beta cDNA molecule received a unique molecular identifier from a template-switch 5' adaptor carrying 12 random nucleotides. At least 2.5 million CDR3-containing paired-end reads were obtained from each sample. First-strand cDNA was synthesized from all RNA with the Mint cDNA synthesis kit, primed by a TRBC-specific oligonucleotide. All cDNA was treated with uracil-DNA glycosylase and then went through a first 18-cycle PCR with the universal primers M1SS and BC2_uni_R. On the authors' methods: For normalization, 1 million high-quality reads were randomly selected from each sample, with every read carrying a distinct molecular identifier. Instead of being binned into consensus sequences, reads with shared molecular identifiers were discarded. MiTCR, run with a Q25 quality threshold and the strictest error-elimination algorithm, handled CDR3 identification, clonotype clustering and error correction. A nonparametric unseen species model using Euler transformation provided a lower-bound estimate of total TCR beta diversity. The public reads were reanalyzed by TCRdb: fastp trimming at Q25, MiXCR alignment, in-frame beta chains only. Entries are consolidated by CDR3 protein sequence, retaining the most common genes and DNA. TCRdb assigned the V and J calls; the authors' analysis was not used. The sample table holds some 1.4 million distinct CDR3 sequences, of which around 42% were seen once. The ten largest clonotypes hold around 8% of the sample.

Including cysteine and phenylalanine, the CDR3 has 15 amino acids. Here the CDR3 DNA is all that survives: 45 bases in frame from base 1. The junction shows trimming of 1 base on V and 0 bases on J, plus 9 bases between the germline ends. The germline V gene sets CDR1 to MGHRA and CDR2 to YSYEKL. Donors were 39 systemically healthy Caucasian individuals from Russia aged about 6 to 100 years. Around 10 milliliters of peripheral blood were collected from each donor into EDTA-treated Vacutainer tubes. Ficoll-Paque density-gradient centrifugation was used to isolate PBMCs, with at least 6 million per sample. Total RNA, at least 5.5 micrograms per sample, was extracted from PBMCs with Trizol reagent. Naive CD45RAhigh/CD27high T cell percentages were measured by flow cytometry on a PBMC aliquot from every donor.

The specimen was blood. The chain employs TRBV4-1 and TRBJ1-1; no D gene call is confident. The clonotype comes from a woman aged 18-29 years in good health. The CDR3 has the sequence CASSQAGEMNTEAFF. The DNA sequence is TGCGCCAGCAGCCAAGCCGGGGAGATGAACACTGAAGCTTTCTTT.